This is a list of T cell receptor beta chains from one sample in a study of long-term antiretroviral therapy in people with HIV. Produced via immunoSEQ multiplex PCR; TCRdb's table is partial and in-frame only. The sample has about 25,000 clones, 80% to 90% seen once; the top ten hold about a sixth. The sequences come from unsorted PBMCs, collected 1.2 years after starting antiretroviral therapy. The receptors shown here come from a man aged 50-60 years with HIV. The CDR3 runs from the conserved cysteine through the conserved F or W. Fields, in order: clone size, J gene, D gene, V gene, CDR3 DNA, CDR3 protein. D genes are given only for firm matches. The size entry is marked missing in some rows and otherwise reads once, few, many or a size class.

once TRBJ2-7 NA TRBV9 TGTGCCAGCAGCGTAGGGTTAGGACTGTACTACGAGCAGTACTTC CASSVGLGLYYEQYF
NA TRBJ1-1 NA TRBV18 TGTGCCAGCTCACCTACAGGAAACACTGAAGCTTTCTTT CASSPTGNTEAFF
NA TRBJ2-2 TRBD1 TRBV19 TGTGCCAGTAGCGGGACAGAAAACACCGGGGAGCTGTTTTTT CASSGTENTGELFF
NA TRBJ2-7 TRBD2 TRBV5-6 TGTGCCAGCAGCGCCTGGAGGGAGGGAAACTACGAGCAGTACTTC CASSAWREGNYEQYF
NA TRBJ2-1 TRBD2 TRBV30 TGTGCCTGGAGTGTAACTAGCGCCAATGAGCAGTTCTTC CAWSVTSANEQFF
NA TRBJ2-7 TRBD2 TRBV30 TGTGCCTGGAGTGTATTGGGGGGGGAGCAGTACTTC CAWSVLGGEQYF
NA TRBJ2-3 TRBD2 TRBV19 TGTGCCAGTAGTATCGGACTAGCCACGCAGTATTTT CASSIGLATQYF
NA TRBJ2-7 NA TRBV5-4 TGTGCCAGCAGCTTGGTCGGAAGCTACGAGCAGTACTTC CASSLVGSYEQYF
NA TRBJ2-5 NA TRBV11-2 TGTGCCAGCAGCCTGGGGGACCGCCTCCAAGAGACCCAGTACTTC CASSLGDRLQETQYF
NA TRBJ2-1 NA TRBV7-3 TGTGCCAGCAGCTTAGGAGACACTCCGAGCTATGAGCAGTTCTTC CASSLGDTPSYEQFF
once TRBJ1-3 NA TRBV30 TGTGCCTGGAATCCGATCTCTGGAAACACCATATATTTT CAWNPISGNTIYF
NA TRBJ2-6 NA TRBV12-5 TGTGCTAGTGGTTTGATACGTAGCTCTGGGGCCAACGTCCTGACTTTC CASGLIRSSGANVLTF
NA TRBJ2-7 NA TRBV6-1 TGTGCCAGCAGTGAAGTTATCTTTGGGGGCTCCTACGAGCAGTACTTC CASSEVIFGGSYEQYF
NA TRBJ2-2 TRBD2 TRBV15 TGTGCCACCAGCAGGGGGGCCGGGGGGGCCGGGGAGCTGTTTTTT CATSRGAGGAGELFF
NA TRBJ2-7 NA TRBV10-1 TGCGCCCCCCGCAAAGGAAGGGGACATATATTTTACGAGCAGTACTTC CAPRKGRGHIFYEQYF
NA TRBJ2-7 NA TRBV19 TGTGCCAGTAGTATGGGGTTATCCTACGAGCAGTACTTC CASSMGLSYEQYF
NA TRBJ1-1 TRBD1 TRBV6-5 TGTGCCAGCAGTTCCCGGACAGGGGTAGGGTACACTGAAGCTTTCTTT CASSSRTGVGYTEAFF
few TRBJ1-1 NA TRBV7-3 TGTGCCAGCAGCTCACAGTTGAACACTGAAGCTTTCTTT CASSSQLNTEAFF
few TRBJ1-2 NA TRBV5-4 TGTGCCAGCAGCTGGAGCGAGGCTAACTATGGCTACACCTTC CASSWSEANYGYTF
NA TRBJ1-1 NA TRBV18 TGTGCCAGCTCACCCATAGTTCCGGGAAACACTGAAGCTTTCTTT CASSPIVPGNTEAFF
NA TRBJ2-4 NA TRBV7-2 TGTGCCAGCAGCTTAGGTTCTGAAGGAGCCAAAAACATTCAGTACTTC CASSLGSEGAKNIQYF
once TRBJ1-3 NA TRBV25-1 TGTGCCAGCAGTGATCGGGCCTCCTCTGGAAACACCATATATTTT CASSDRASSGNTIYF
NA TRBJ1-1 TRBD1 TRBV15 TGTGCCACCAGCAGACCTGGGACAGGGTTTTTGCAAGCTTTCTTT CATSRPGTGFLQAFF
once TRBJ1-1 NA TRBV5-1 TGCGCCAGCAGCTTGGCCAGTATGAACACTGAAGCTTTCTTT CASSLASMNTEAFF
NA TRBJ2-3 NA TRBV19 TGTGCCAGTAGTATACAGGGACTTAGCACAGATACGCAGTATTTT CASSIQGLSTDTQYF